The 25 T cell receptor beta chains given below trace back to one sample, sequenced in a study of T-cell reconstitution after alpha-beta-depleted transplantation in children. The library targeted TCRbeta and was prepared with unique molecular identifiers. TCRdb recomputed calls from the PCR reads with MiXCR, one row per CDR3 protein. The sample records about 980,000 distinct CDR3 sequences, around 30% being singletons. The sample was PBMCs, mostly from graft donor cells, taken 360 days after TCRalphabeta/CD19-depleted stem cell transplant. These receptors were obtained from a boy in the first two years of life who had a stem cell transplant for SCID, so the T cells may come from the graft donor.

This clonotype was seen only a few times. The chain uses TRBV28 and TRBJ2-7, with D perhaps matching TRBD2 (6 bases). From germline, CDR1 is MDHEN and CDR2 SYDVKM. This CDR3 has 14 residues. V lost 5 bases, J lost 2 bases, and 13 bases lay in between. The CDR3 nucleotides are TGTGCCAGCAGTCCTCCCGGGGGAACCTACGAGCAGTACTTC. Translation gives CASSPPGGTYEQYF. The variable domain in full, with the rest retrieved from reference TRBV28 and TRBJ2-7, is DVKVTQSSRYLVKRTGEKVFLECVQDMDHENMFWYRQDPGLGLRLIYFSYDVKMKEKGDIPEGYSVSREKKERFSLILESASTNQTSMYLCASSPPGGTYEQYFGPGTRLTVT.

This clonotype has more than one count but fewer than ten. This rearrangement joins TRBV12-3 or TRBV12-4 to TRBJ1-4; 10 bases align to TRBD1. V lost 5 bases and J lost 8; bases outside the gene matches: 8. This CDR3 is built from 15 residues. This CDR3 is CASSARTGGGEKLFF. The CDR3 nucleotides are TGTGCCAGCAGTGCACGGACAGGGGGAGGAGAAAAACTGTTTTTT.

This chain uses TRBV12-3 or TRBV12-4 with TRBJ1-3; the D gene is possibly TRBD1 (6 bases). Trimming left V 6 bases short and J 0 bases short, with 15 bases between. There are 16 residues in the CDR3. CDR3 sequence reads: CASRRQAPSSGNTIYF. Written as DNA, the CDR3 is TGTGCCAGCAGGCGACAGGCGCCGAGCTCTGGAAACACCATATATTTT.

The chain carries TRBV5-1 and TRBJ2-1; 9 bases agree with TRBD2. V lost 4 bases to trimming and J lost 3 bases; unmatched junction nucleotides: 5. The CDR3 runs 15 residues. Germline CDR1 SGHRS, CDR2 YFSETQ. The CDR3 sequence is CASSAGLASYNEQFF. The CDR3 DNA follows: TGCGCCAGCAGCGCCGGACTAGCGAGCTACAATGAGCAGTTCTTC.

The chain combines TRBV7-9 with TRBJ2-5; TRBD2 matches 8 bases. The V segment lost 3 bases and the J segment 5 bases; nucleotides outside the gene matches: 11. This CDR3 has 16 residues. The germline V gene has CDR1 SEHNR and CDR2 FQNEAQ (reference sequence). The DNA for the CDR3 is TGTGCCAGCAGCTTCCCCACGGGGGGGGCAGGGGAGACCCAGTACTTC. This gives the protein CASSFPTGGAGETQYF.

The rearrangement uses TRBV5-1 and TRBJ2-3; 9 bases map to TRBD1. Germline values: CDR1 SGHRS, CDR2 YFSETQ. With V trimmed by 0 bases and J by 4 bases, 6 bases remained unmatched. The CDR3 loop spans 16 amino acids. The CDR3 coding sequence is TGCGCCAGCAGCTTGGCCCCCACAGGGGGCCCAGATACGCAGTATTTT. Translation gives CASSLAPTGGPDTQYF.

This clonotype was detected a few times. V and J are TRBV24-1 and TRBJ2-1; D unclear. V gave up 5 bases and J gave up 4 bases, with 8 bases separating them. Germline-derived CDR1 and CDR2 are KGHDR and SFDVKD. CDR3 length: 13 residues. The CDR3 DNA is TGTGCCACCAGTGTCCCAGCGTACAATGAGCAGTTCTTC. This encodes CATSVPAYNEQFF.

The J gene is TRBJ2-7, the V gene TRBV5-1, with 14 bases lining up with TRBD2. With 4 bases clipped from V and 6 bases from J, the junction kept 0 bases outside the gene matches. Looked up from germline, CDR1 is SGHRS and CDR2 is YFSETQ. CDR3 size: 13 residues. Here the CDR3 reads CASSGLAGGEQYF. In DNA form, the CDR3 reads TGCGCCAGCAGCGGACTAGCGGGGGGCGAGCAGTACTTC. Full variable domain (missing parts from reference TRBV5-1 and TRBJ2-7): KAGVTQTPRYLIKTRGQQVTLSCSPISGHRSVSWYQQTPGQGLQFLFEYFSETQRNKGNFPGRFSGRQFSNSRSEMNVSTLELGDSALYLCASSGLAGGEQYFGPGTRLTVT.

The CDR3 loop is CASSQWGFESSTQYF. CDR3 coding DNA: TGTGCCAGCAGCCAGTGGGGCTTTGAATCTTCGACGCAGTACTTC. The rearrangement uses TRBV4-2 and TRBJ2-7, with D possibly matching TRBD1 (5 bases). Germline assignment: CDR1 LGHNA and CDR2 YNFKEQ. This CDR3 spans 15 amino acids. V gave up 3 bases and J gave up 9 bases, with 21 bases separating them.

The V gene is TRBV12-3 or TRBV12-4, the J gene TRBJ1-5; D perhaps matches TRBD1 (6 bases). This CDR3 region has 12 residues. V lost 5 bases, J lost 6 bases, and 8 bases lay in between. The CDR3 loop is CASSGGGQPQHF. The CDR3 DNA reads TGTGCCAGCAGTGGAGGGGGTCAGCCCCAGCATTTT.

This clonotype has only a few counts. The gene calls are TRBV20-1 and TRBJ2-3; D might be TRBD1 (6 bases). V was trimmed by 6 bases and J by 3 bases, leaving 16 bases between them. Germline CDR1 DFQATT, CDR2 SNEGSKA (reference sequence). The CDR3 is 14 residues long. CDR3: CSATRGRGTDTQYF. The CDR3 region has the DNA TGCAGTGCCACCCGGGGCAGGGGAACAGATACGCAGTATTTT.

The chain is built from TRBV6-4 and TRBJ1-5; 8 nucleotides align to TRBD1. Germline V lookup: CDR1 MRHNA, CDR2 SNTAGT. The CDR3 is 13 residues long. V gave up 5 bases and J gave up 8 bases; unmatched junction bases: 5. CDR3 DNA: TGTGCCAGCAGTCAGGGGGCCAGGGAGCCCCAGCATTTT. Translating it yields CASSQGAREPQHF.

This clonotype was observed a few times. The V gene is TRBV7-8, the J gene TRBJ2-1; D gene uncertain. CDR3 length: 11 amino acids. CDR1 and CDR2 (germline): SGHVS, FQNEAQ. The V end was cut by 2 bases, the J end by 11 bases, with 7 bases between. As DNA, the CDR3 is TGTGCCAGCAGCTTAACAATGAAGCAGTTCTTC. It is translated as CASSLTMKQFF. Using reference TRBV7-8 and TRBJ2-1 for the parts outside the CDR3, the full variable domain is GAGVSQSPRYKVAKRGQDVALRCDPISGHVSLFWYQQALGQGPEFLTYFQNEAQLDKSGLPSDRFFAERPEGSVSTLKIQRTQQEDSAVYLCASSLTMKQFFGPGTRLTVL.

The chain combines TRBV19 with TRBJ1-1; D is perhaps TRBD1 (6 bases). V was clipped by 5 bases and J by 1 base, with 14 bases between them. The CDR3 has 15 amino acids. Germline V gives CDR1 LNHDA, CDR2 SQIVND (reference sequence). The CDR3 bases are TGTGCCAGTAGTTTCGGCAGGGGTGGGAACACTGAAGCTTTCTTT. This encodes CASSFGRGGNTEAFF.

The chain couples TRBV6-5 to TRBJ2-2; D is uncertain. Trimming shortened V by 4 bases and J by 2 bases, and 11 bases separated the two germline ends. The length of the CDR3 is 15 residues. CDR1 and CDR2 (germline): MNHEY, SVGAGI. The CDR3: CASSSFWGNTGELFF. In DNA, the CDR3 is TGTGCCAGCAGTTCTTTTTGGGGAAACACCGGGGAGCTGTTTTTT.

On this clonotype itself: It is likely a read error, because the conserved phenylalanine at the end of the CDR3 is missing. The chain carries TRBV7-9 and TRBJ1-4, with 8 bases fitting TRBD1. The CDR3 is 14 residues long. The J segment lost 8 bases and the V segment lost 3 bases, leaving 5 bases of the junction unmatched. Germline CDR1 reads SEHNR; CDR2 reads FQNEAQ (reference sequence). CDR3 amino acids: CASSFRTGSEKLFY. DNA of the CDR3: TGTGCCAGCAGCTTCCGGACAGGGTCCGAAAAACTGTTTTAT.

Only a few counts were recorded for this clonotype. The chain uses TRBV11-1 and TRBJ2-7; maybe TRBD2 (6 bases). V lost 7 bases, J lost 1 base, and 20 bases lay in between. In germline, CDR1 is SGHAT, CDR2 FQDESV (reference sequence). This CDR3 has 16 amino acids. The CDR3 sequence is CASKPRGTSPSYEQYF. CDR3 nucleotides: TGTGCCAGCAAGCCTCGCGGGACCAGTCCTTCCTACGAGCAGTACTTC.

This chain connects TRBV12-3 or TRBV12-4 to TRBJ1-4, with D possibly matching TRBD1 (5 bases). This CDR3 is built from 12 residues. V was clipped by 3 bases and J by 12 bases, with 11 bases between them. CDR3: CASSFRRGELFF. CDR3 sequence (DNA): TGTGCCAGCAGTTTTAGAAGGGGAGAACTGTTTTTT.

This clonotype was seen a few times. This rearrangement joins TRBV15 to TRBJ2-7; TRBD2 matches 11 bases. Germline-derived CDR1 and CDR2 are LNHNV and YYDKDF (reference sequence). Germline trimming cut 5 bases from V and 1 base from J; bases unmatched to any gene: 19. This CDR3 comprises 20 residues. This chain's CDR3 is CATSEAIFSGGAVGSYEQYF. CDR3 bases: TGTGCCACCAGCGAGGCCATTTTTAGCGGGGGGGCCGTAGGATCCTACGAGCAGTACTTC.

This clonotype has only a few counts. The J gene is TRBJ1-1, the V gene TRBV6-2 or TRBV6-3; D might be TRBD1 (6 bases). V lost 6 bases, J lost 6 bases, and 17 bases lay in between. The CDR3 totals 14 residues. Per the germline V gene, CDR1 is MNHEY and CDR2 is SVGEGT. The CDR3 sequence: CASRLTGSLAEAFF. DNA for the CDR3: TGTGCCAGCAGATTGACAGGATCTCTCGCTGAAGCTTTCTTT.

The chain has TRBV12-3 or TRBV12-4 and TRBJ2-3; D remains unclear. CDR3 length equals 15 residues. V was pared by 2 bases and J by 0 bases, with 9 bases between. The CDR3 is CASSLMQTSTDTQYF. The CDR3 nucleotides read TGTGCCAGCAGTTTAATGCAAACTAGCACAGATACGCAGTATTTT.

The chain couples TRBV20-1 to TRBJ2-7, with 12 bases fitting TRBD2. This CDR3 region has 14 residues. With 4 bases clipped from V and 4 bases from J, the junction kept 5 bases outside the gene matches. Germline lookup yields CDR1 DFQATT and CDR2 SNEGSKA (reference sequence). The CDR3 bases are TGCAGTGCTAAGACTAGCGGGGGAACGTACGAGCAGTACTTC. Residues: CSAKTSGGTYEQYF.

V is TRBV5-1 and J is TRBJ2-1, with D perhaps assigned TRBD1 or TRBD2 (5 bases each). The CDR3 loop spans 16 amino acids. Germline CDR1 and CDR2: SGHRS and YFSETQ. V lost 0 bases and J lost 8, with 18 bases in between. The CDR3 is CASSLAGPPVDYEQFF. The CDR3, as DNA: TGCGCCAGCAGCTTGGCGGGACCCCCTGTTGACTATGAGCAGTTCTTC.

V gene TRBV28 combines with J gene TRBJ2-2; D not certain. V lost 8 bases and J lost 0, with 4 bases in between. Germline values: CDR1 MDHEN, CDR2 SYDVKM. There are 12 residues in the CDR3. CDR3 nucleotides: TGTGCCAGCGCCGCGAACACCGGGGAGCTGTTTTTT. As protein: CASAANTGELFF.

The rearrangement links TRBV27 to TRBJ2-1; D is perhaps TRBD1 (5 bases). The CDR3 totals 16 residues. From germline, CDR1 is MNHEY and CDR2 SMNVEV (reference sequence). Trimming took 6 bases from V and 6 from J, leaving 21 bases between them. The CDR3 DNA follows: TGTGCCAGCAGCCCTGCGCGGTCAGGGTTTATCAATGAGCAGTTCTTC. This sequence encodes CASSPARSGFINEQFF.